The entry that follows covers one T cell receptor (beta chain) sequence. V lost 1 base to trimming and J lost 0 bases; unmatched junction nucleotides: 7. CDR3 length equals 17 residues. In germline, CDR1 is DFQATT, CDR2 SNEGSKA (reference sequence). This record belongs to a study of CD8 T cells in ankylosing spondylitis. MiXCR, applied by TCRdb to the 5' RACE reads, yields one record per CDR3 protein. The sample records 150,000 to 200,000 distinct CDR3 sequences, roughly 30% being singletons. V gene TRBV20-1 combines with J gene TRBJ2-1; 9 bases are shared with TRBD2. The specimen sequenced was synovial fluid, either unsorted or a sorted T cell fraction (not recorded which). This TCR was sampled from a male donor with ankylosing spondylitis. The CDR3 is CSARGRSSGASYNEQFF. In DNA, the CDR3 is TGCAGTGCTAGAGGAAGATCTAGCGGGGCCTCCTACAATGAGCAGTTCTTC.